The next 23 T cell receptor beta chains were all read from a single sample in a study of OX40 agonist ivuxolimab in advanced cancers. The repertoire was sequenced with immunoSEQ multiplex PCR; TCRdb's copy has only in-frame clones and lacks some. The sample includes roughly 89,000 clones, 85% to 90% of them seen just once. The specimen was CD4+ or CD8+ T cells sorted from blood, collected in a trial of the OX40 agonist ivuxolimab. These receptors were taken from an adult with an advanced solid tumor such as melanoma, head and neck, liver or kidney cancer.

V is TRBV4-2 and J is TRBJ1-2; no definite D call. V lost 1 base and J lost 1, with 7 bases in between. The germline V gene has CDR1 LGHNA and CDR2 YNFKEQ. The CDR3 is made up of 14 amino acids. CDR3 sequence (DNA): TGTGCCAGCAGCCAAGTTGGGCTTAACTATGGCTACACCTTC. It specifies CASSQVGLNYGYTF.

This clone was seen only once. The J gene is TRBJ2-2, the V gene TRBV11-1, with D unclear. The CDR3 extends over 12 amino acids. Germline CDR1 reads SGHAT; CDR2 reads FQDESV (reference sequence). V was trimmed by 6 bases and J by 6 bases, leaving 8 bases between them. CDR3 sequence (DNA): TGTGCCAGCAGAATTCTTCCCGGGGAGCTGTTTTTT. Amino acid sequence: CASRILPGELFF.

J is TRBJ2-7 and V is TRBV11-1; possible D gene TRBD1, 5 bases. Trimming took 2 bases from V and 2 from J, leaving 10 bases between them. The CDR3 contains 14 residues. The germline CDR1 and CDR2 sequences are SGHAT and FQDESV (reference sequence). CDR3: CASSLRGTAYEQYF. In DNA form, the CDR3 reads TGTGCCAGCAGCTTAAGGGGTACTGCCTACGAGCAGTACTTC. The full variable domain, its missing parts supplied by reference TRBV11-1 and TRBJ2-7, is EAEVAQSPRYKITEKSQAVAFWCDPISGHATLYWYRQILGQGPELLVQFQDESVVDDSQLPKDRFSAERLKGVDSTLKIQPAELGDSAMYLCASSLRGTAYEQYFGPGTRLTVT.

The J gene is TRBJ1-4, the V gene TRBV2; TRBD1 matches at 7 bases. With 4 bases clipped from V and 3 bases from J, the junction kept 8 bases outside the gene matches. Germline V gene data show CDR1 as SNHLY and CDR2 as FYNNEI. This CDR3 region has 16 residues. CDR3 protein: CASSGVYGTANEKLFF. Here the CDR3 DNA reads TGTGCCAGCAGTGGAGTCTACGGGACAGCTAATGAAAAACTGTTTTTT.

The chain is built from TRBV2 and TRBJ2-7; tentative D call: TRBD2 (7 bases). V was shortened by 3 bases and J by 4 bases, with 13 bases between the two germline ends. CDR3 length: 14 amino acids. CDR1 and CDR2 (germline): SNHLY, FYNNEI. CDR3 sequence (DNA): TGTGCCAGCAGTGACGAGGGGAGGGGGTACGAGCAGTACTTC. It yields the protein CASSDEGRGYEQYF.

V and J are TRBV6-5 and TRBJ1-3, with 7 bases matching TRBD1. The CDR3 length is 15 residues. V shed 5 bases, J shed 4 bases, and the junction held 8 bases outside the gene matches. The V gene's germline CDR1 is MNHEY and CDR2 SVGAGI. In DNA, the CDR3 is TGTGCCAGCAGTATAGGGGGCTTTACGGGAAACACCATATATTTT. Protein: CASSIGGFTGNTIYF.

This chain connects TRBV19 to TRBJ2-5, with D possibly matching TRBD2 (7 bases). The CDR3 length is 14 residues. CDR1 and CDR2 from the germline V gene are LNHDA and SQIVND (reference sequence). Trimming took off 1 base at V and 7 bases at J, with 13 bases between the two ends. The CDR3 nucleotides are TGTGCCAGTAGTATAGCGGGGGGCCCCGGGACCCAGTACTTC. This codes for CASSIAGGPGTQYF.

This clone has a handful of counts. The chain has TRBV15 and TRBJ2-2; D might be TRBD1 (6 bases). V was pared by 0 bases and J by 4 bases, with 9 bases between. CDR3 length equals 15 residues. CDR1 LNHNV and CDR2 YYDKDF come from the germline V gene (reference sequence). The CDR3 here is CATSRDPRGTGELFF. CDR3 coding DNA: TGTGCCACCAGCAGAGATCCCAGGGGCACCGGGGAGCTGTTTTTT.

There are a few counts of this clone. The J gene is TRBJ1-1, the V gene TRBV5-4, with 7 bases identical to TRBD1. This CDR3 is 14 amino acids long. Germline-derived CDR1 and CDR2 are SGHNT and YYREEE (reference sequence). The V gene end was trimmed by 4 bases and the J gene end by 5 bases; junction bases not matched to a gene: 8. CDR3 sequence (DNA): TGTGCCAGCAGCCGAACAACAGGGGAAACTGAAGCTTTCTTT. Translated: CASSRTTGETEAFF. The complete variable domain, with remaining parts taken from reference TRBV5-4 and TRBJ1-1, reads ETGVTQSPTHLIKTRGQQVTLRCSSQSGHNTVSWYQQALGQGPQFIFQYYREEENGRGNFPPRFSGLQFPNYSSELNVNALELDDSALYLCASSRTTGETEAFFGQGTRLTVV.

The chain is built from TRBV7-9 and TRBJ1-1, with 8 positions matching TRBD1. The germline gives CDR1 SEHNR, CDR2 FQNEAQ (reference sequence). After removal of 5 bases from V and 8 bases from J, the junction contained 10 bases not matched to a gene. CDR3 length: 14 residues. CDR3 amino acids: CASSRVEDRGEAFF. The CDR3 coding sequence is TGTGCCAGCAGCCGAGTAGAAGACAGGGGAGAAGCTTTCTTT.

A single count supports this clone. The chain recombines TRBV9 with TRBJ2-7; D could derive from TRBD1 or TRBD2 (6 bases each). The CDR3 is made up of 16 amino acids. Trimming pared 0 bases from V and 4 bases from J, leaving 17 bases between. The germline CDR1 and CDR2 sequences are SGDLS and YYNGEE. The CDR3 DNA follows: TGTGCCAGCAGCGTAGGGGGCAGGGGAGGAGGATACGAGCAGTACTTC. Its translation: CASSVGGRGGGYEQYF.

The V call is TRBV15, the J call TRBJ2-3; 9 bases line up with TRBD2. This CDR3 is 16 amino acids long. Germline V CDR1 and CDR2: LNHNV, YYDKDF (reference sequence). Trimming at V came to 2 bases and at J to 3 bases, leaving 6 bases not matched to a gene. The CDR3 DNA sequence: TGTGCCACCAGCAGACCTGGACTAGCGCGGACAGATACGCAGTATTTT. It specifies CATSRPGLARTDTQYF.

The J gene is TRBJ2-7, the V gene TRBV30, with D perhaps matching TRBD1 (5 bases). Germline values: CDR1 GTSNPN, CDR2 SVGIG (reference sequence). Trimming stripped 3 bases from V and 0 bases from J, with 12 bases between. The CDR3 has 14 amino acids. The CDR3 nucleotides read TGTGCCTGGAGGGAGCCAGGGTTCTCCTACGAGCAGTACTTC. Its protein is CAWREPGFSYEQYF.

This chain links TRBV7-8 with TRBJ1-4; TRBD1 matches at 8 bases. CDR3 length: 16 residues. The V segment lost 5 bases and the J segment 4 bases; nucleotides outside the gene matches: 9. From germline, CDR1 is SGHVS and CDR2 FQNEAQ. CDR3 sequence reads: CASSATIGQGNEKLFF. The CDR3 DNA follows: TGTGCCAGCAGCGCTACTATTGGACAGGGTAATGAAAAACTGTTTTTT.

The chain combines TRBV7-6 with TRBJ2-2; D unclear. Germline CDR1 reads SGHVS; CDR2 reads FNYEAQ. CDR3 length: 15 residues. Trimming left V 2 bases short and J 6 bases short, with 13 bases between. CDR3 amino acids: CASSLIAVEAGELFF. The CDR3 DNA reads TGTGCCAGCAGCTTAATCGCGGTCGAGGCCGGGGAGCTGTTTTTT.

The CDR3 DNA reads as TGTGCCAGCAGCTTAAGCCGGAGGGGGGGATACAATGAGCAGTTCTTC. Its protein product is CASSLSRRGGYNEQFF. This chain connects TRBV7-9 to TRBJ2-1, with TRBD2 as a possible D gene (7 bases). The CDR3 is 16 residues long. The ends were cut back, 2 bases at V and 4 bases at J, with 15 bases in the middle. The germline CDR1 and CDR2 sequences are SEHNR and FQNEAQ (reference sequence).

The rearrangement links TRBV23-1 to TRBJ2-2; 7 nucleotides align to TRBD2. TRBV23-1 carries the ORF label, with uncertain function. This CDR3 region has 18 residues. Unmatched junction bases numbered 18, after V lost 8 bases and J lost 3 bases. CDR3 DNA: TGCGCCAGCTTTTTGGAGGGTTGCCTAGCGGCTTACACCGGGGAGCTGTTTTTT. This sequence encodes CASFLEGCLAAYTGELFF.

The chain carries TRBV7-9 and TRBJ2-1; D tentatively fits TRBD1 or TRBD2 (8 bases each). Germline CDR1 and CDR2: SEHNR and FQNEAQ (reference sequence). The CDR3 spans 16 residues. Trimming took 5 bases from V and 6 from J, leaving 20 bases between them. The CDR3 is CASSDRGGDRSNEQFF. CDR3 in DNA: TGTGCCAGCAGCGATCGGGGGGGGGACAGGTCCAATGAGCAGTTCTTC. Full variable domain (missing parts from reference TRBV7-9 and TRBJ2-1): DTGVSQNPRHKITKRGQNVTFRCDPISEHNRLYWYRQTLGQGPEFLTYFQNEAQLEKSRLLSDRFSAERPKGSFSTLEIQRTEQGDSAMYLCASSDRGGDRSNEQFFGPGTRLTVL.

This clone came up once. The chain links TRBV30 to TRBJ2-7, with D unclear. CDR1 is GTSNPN, CDR2 SVGIG, per germline (reference sequence). The V end lost 5 bases, the J end lost 2 bases, and 13 bases lay between the germline ends. CDR3 length: 13 residues. The CDR3 region is CAWGLGPTYEQYF. In DNA, the CDR3 is TGTGCCTGGGGTTTGGGCCCAACCTACGAGCAGTACTTC.

The rearrangement uses TRBV9 and TRBJ2-6; D is uncertain. This CDR3 comprises 16 residues. Germline CDR1 and CDR2: SGDLS and YYNGEE. The V end lost 3 bases, the J end lost 0 bases, and 10 bases lay between the germline ends. The CDR3: CASSAFLASGANVLTF. CDR3 DNA: TGTGCCAGCAGCGCCTTCTTAGCCTCTGGGGCCAACGTCCTGACTTTC.

This clone was counted between two and nine times. V and J are TRBV5-4 and TRBJ2-3, with TRBD1 matching over 8 bases. The V segment lost 7 bases and the J segment 2 bases; nucleotides outside the gene matches: 9. Germline CDR1 and CDR2: SGHNT and YYREEE (reference sequence). This CDR3 is 15 amino acids long. The CDR3 protein is CASWGQADSTDTQYF. Written as DNA, the CDR3 is TGTGCCAGCTGGGGACAGGCAGATTCCACAGATACGCAGTATTTT.

This clone was seen only once. The chain uses TRBV6-6 and TRBJ1-3; tentative D call: TRBD1 (6 bases). The germline V gene has CDR1 MNHNY and CDR2 SVGAGI (reference sequence). The V gene lost 2 bases and the J gene lost 3 bases, with 14 bases spanning the gap. This CDR3 is built from 16 residues. The CDR3 DNA sequence: TGTGCCAGCAGTTACCCACAGGGCTTTAGTGGAAACACCATATATTTT. This codes for CASSYPQGFSGNTIYF.

The chain uses TRBV2 and TRBJ2-7, with a tentative D call TRBD1 (5 bases). CDR3 length equals 11 residues. Trimming cost V 7 bases and J 3 bases, with 7 bases left between them. Germline V lookup: CDR1 SNHLY, CDR2 FYNNEI. The CDR3 DNA sequence: TGTGCCAGCATAGGGGACTACGAGCAGTACTTC. The encoded protein is CASIGDYEQYF.